The 13 T cell receptor beta chains below come from one sample, sequenced in a study of spatial heterogeneity in lung cancer. Findings of the study overall: Counts of expanded alpha and beta TCRs within tumors tracked the tumor nonsynonymous mutation count.

Described time point: sample taken at primary tumor resection. TCRdb redid the calling of the 5' RACE reads with MiXCR, one entry per CDR3 protein. The sample records more than 5,000 distinct CDR3 sequences, 3.9% being singletons. These TCRs are of unknown antigen specificity. Source: lung tumor tissue, taken at surgery. The receptors originated from a female donor with early-stage non-small cell lung cancer.

This clonotype rates as medium-sized. An end of the junction does not agree with germline; a read error may underlie this. This chain links TRBV7-7 with TRBJ2-1; TRBD2 is a possible D gene (6 bases). The CDR3 loop spans 13 amino acids. The germline V gene has CDR1 SSHAT and CDR2 FNYEAQ (reference sequence). The CDR3: CASSLLRDDEQFF. The CDR3 coding sequence is TGTGCTAGCAGCTTATTGCGGGACGATGAGCAGTTCTTC.

This clonotype qualifies as large. The chain couples TRBV28 to TRBJ1-1; D is undetermined. Trimming removed 2 bases at V and 4 bases at J, with 8 bases between. Germline V gene data show CDR1 as MDHEN and CDR2 as SYDVKM. This CDR3 spans 13 amino acids. CDR3 coding DNA: TGTGCCAGCAGTTTACGGGATCGCACTGAAGCTTTCTTT. The encoded protein is CASSLRDRTEAFF.

The table lists this clonotype with many counts. The CDR3 nucleotides read TGTGCCAGCAGCTTAGCCGTCCAGGGGGATACGCAGTATTTT. Amino acid sequence: CASSLAVQGDTQYF. The rearrangement joins TRBV7-8 to TRBJ2-3; a possible D gene is TRBD1 (6 bases). Germline loops: CDR1 SGHVS, CDR2 FQNEAQ. The CDR3 sequence is 14 residues long. V was clipped by 0 bases and J by 6 bases, with 10 bases between them.

By sample fraction, this clonotype is medium-sized (0.01 to 0.1%). The rearrangement joins TRBV12-3 or TRBV12-4 to TRBJ2-5; no clear D. V was trimmed by 1 base and J by 4 bases, leaving 4 bases between them. The CDR3 totals 12 residues. CDR3 DNA sequence: TGTGCCAGCAGTTTAGGCAGAGAGACCCAGTACTTC. Translated, it gives CASSLGRETQYF.

This clonotype was found many times. The chain combines TRBV5-1 with TRBJ2-2; D gene uncertain. Germline-derived CDR1 and CDR2 are SGHRS and YFSETQ. Trimming left V 6 bases short and J 4 bases short, with 16 bases between. This CDR3 contains 15 residues. CDR3 residues: CASKPTLASTGELFF. DNA for the CDR3: TGCGCCAGCAAGCCCACCCTTGCAAGCACCGGGGAGCTGTTTTTT.

This clonotype is categorized as medium-sized. The chain's CDR3 is CASSLGGASGIQYF. The DNA of the CDR3 is TGCGCCAGCAGCTTGGGGGGTGCCTCAGGGATTCAGTACTTC. This chain joins TRBV5-1 and TRBJ2-4; D perhaps matches TRBD1 (5 bases). Germline V gene data show CDR1 as SGHRS and CDR2 as YFSETQ. The CDR3 has 14 residues. V was clipped by 0 bases and J by 10 bases, with 14 bases between them.

This clonotype is judged medium-sized (0.01 to 0.1%). This chain uses TRBV9 with TRBJ1-5, with TRBD1 matching over 7 bases. Trimming took 7 bases from V and 6 from J; bases not matched to a gene: 13. The CDR3 totals 15 residues. Germline V gives CDR1 SGDLS, CDR2 YYNGEE. CDR3 loop: CASLPGTEGCQPQHF. The CDR3 DNA follows: TGTGCCAGCCTTCCTGGGACAGAAGGCTGTCAGCCCCAGCATTTT.

This clonotype occurred many times. As DNA, the CDR3 is TGTGCCAGCAGTCCCTGGACTAGCGGAGATACGCAGTATTTT. Translation: CASSPWTSGDTQYF. The chain is built from TRBV28 and TRBJ2-3; 10 bases match TRBD2. The CDR3 has 14 residues. From germline, CDR1 is MDHEN and CDR2 SYDVKM. Trimming removed 5 bases from V and 5 bases from J; junction bases left unmatched: 4.

Ten or more counts support this clonotype. The gene calls are TRBV20-1 and TRBJ1-5; D call uncertain. This CDR3 is 15 amino acids long. CDR1 is DFQATT, CDR2 SNEGSKA, per germline (reference sequence). Trimming left V 4 bases short and J 3 bases short, with 16 bases between. The CDR3 DNA is TGCAGTGCTAACTCGGGTCAGGAACTCAATCAGCCCCAGCATTTT. Residues: CSANSGQELNQPQHF.

Only a few counts were recorded for this clonotype. This sequence joins TRBV7-3 and TRBJ2-3; the D is unclear. The V gene lost 5 bases and the J gene lost 3 bases, with 12 bases spanning the gap. The CDR3 covers 14 residues. The germline V gene has CDR1 SGHTA and CDR2 FQGTGA. Here the CDR3 reads CASSPGPTTDTQYF. CDR3 DNA sequence: TGTGCCAGCAGCCCAGGACCGACAACAGATACGCAGTATTTT. The variable domain in full, completed from reference TRBV7-3 and TRBJ2-3, reads GAGVSQTPSNKVTEKGKYVELRCDPISGHTALYWYRQSLGQGPEFLIYFQGTGAADDSGLPNDRFFAVRPEGSVSTLKIQRTERGDSAVYLCASSPGPTTDTQYFGPGTRLTVL.

This clonotype was seen only a few times. The conserved phenylalanine or tryptophan is not found at the CDR3 terminus, so this likely reflects a read error. CDR3 residues: CASSISGNTEAFL. As DNA, the CDR3 is TGTGCCAGTAGTATCTCGGGAAACACTGAAGCTTTCTTG. The V call is TRBV19, the J call TRBJ1-1; no firm D call. CDR3 length: 13 residues. Germline values: CDR1 LNHDA, CDR2 SQIVND (reference sequence). Trimming left V 3 bases short and J 2 bases short, with 7 bases between.

By proportion, this clonotype is medium-sized. The genes are TRBV28 and TRBJ2-7; TRBD1 agrees at 8 bases. Germline assignment: CDR1 MDHEN and CDR2 SYDVKM. The CDR3 has 13 residues. V lost 4 bases, J lost 6 bases, and 5 bases stayed unmatched. In DNA, the CDR3 is TGTGCCAGCAGTTCATGGACAGGGACCGAGCAGTACTTC. It codes for CASSSWTGTEQYF.

This clonotype showed up many times. It may be a read error: a sequence one base away is much more abundant. The chain joins TRBV20-1 to TRBJ1-2, with 7 bases identical to TRBD1. There are 14 residues in the CDR3. Germline CDR1 and CDR2: DFQATT and SNEGSKA (reference sequence). The CDR3 nucleotides are TGCAGTGCTATCCAGGGAGGACAGGACTATGGCTACAACTTC. It specifies CSAIQGGQDYGYNF.